These 31 T cell receptor beta chains originate from one sample sequenced in a study of blood T cell repertoires in COVID-19. This table comes from immunoSEQ multiplex PCR, and its TCRdb copy is limited to in-frame clones, with some not included. Of 250,000 to 350,000 clones listed, approximately 90% are singletons. The source material was peripheral blood. The source is a woman in her fifties or sixties with acute or convalescent COVID-19.

The rearrangement uses TRBV29-1 and TRBJ2-5, with 7 bases matching TRBD1. CDR1 and CDR2 from the germline V gene are SQVTM and ANQGSEA. The CDR3 has 14 residues. The junction had 13 bases not matched to a gene; V was cut back by 7 bases and J by 5 bases. CDR3 sequence: CSGYRTGRAETQYF. CDR3 bases: TGCAGCGGGTATCGGACAGGACGGGCGGAGACCCAGTACTTC.

The chain employs TRBV5-1 and TRBJ2-3; TRBD1 might be the D (6 bases). Germline CDR1 reads SGHRS; CDR2 reads YFSETQ. The CDR3 consists of 14 residues. V shed 4 bases and J shed 2 bases, with 11 bases lying between them. DNA of the CDR3: TGCGCCAGCAGCGACGGGACATACACAGATACGCAGTATTTT. Translation: CASSDGTYTDTQYF.

V and J are TRBV14 and TRBJ2-4; tentative D call: TRBD1 (6 bases). Germline values: CDR1 SGHDN, CDR2 FVKESK. V dropped 5 bases and J dropped 0 bases, with 8 bases sitting between them. The CDR3 runs 14 residues. The CDR3 bases are TGTGCCAGCAGCGGACAGTTAGCCAAAAACATTCAGTACTTC. This sequence encodes CASSGQLAKNIQYF.

The chain couples TRBV3-1 (or the pseudogene TRBV3-2) to TRBJ1-2; tentatively, D is TRBD1 (5 bases). V dropped 5 bases and J dropped 7 bases, with 20 bases sitting between them. The CDR3 has 15 amino acids. Germline V gene sequence: CDR1 LGHDT, CDR2 YNNKEL (reference sequence). The CDR3 region is CASSYQEVGRSGYTF. CDR3 DNA: TGTGCCAGCAGCTACCAAGAGGTGGGGCGCTCTGGCTACACCTTC.

This sequence joins TRBV12-3 or TRBV12-4 and TRBJ2-1; possible D gene TRBD2, 6 bases. The V and J ends lost 5 bases and 10 bases respectively, with 15 bases between them. The CDR3 sequence is 13 residues long. DNA for the CDR3: TGTGCCAGCAGTAACCGGGAGAAGGGAGAGCAGTTCTTC. As protein: CASSNREKGEQFF.

Only a few counts were recorded for this clone. The chain carries TRBV30 and TRBJ2-7, with 8 bases aligning to TRBD2. CDR1 and CDR2 (germline): GTSNPN, SVGIG (reference sequence). CDR3 size: 13 residues. The V gene end was trimmed by 4 bases and the J gene end by 2 bases; junction bases not matched to a gene: 4. The CDR3 coding sequence is TGTGCCTGGAATAGCGGGATGACCTACGAGCAGTACTTC. As protein: CAWNSGMTYEQYF.

CDR3 sequence (DNA): TGTGCCAGCAGATATAGGCTAGCGGGAGGCCCCACCGGGGAGCTGTTTTTT. As protein: CASRYRLAGGPTGELFF. The chain uses TRBV27 and TRBJ2-2; 11 bases match TRBD2. Germline lookup yields CDR1 MNHEY and CDR2 SMNVEV (reference sequence). The CDR3 sequence is 17 residues long. After removal of 6 bases from V and 4 bases from J, the junction contained 10 bases not matched to a gene.

This chain uses TRBV19 with TRBJ2-3; a weak D match, TRBD2 (5 bases). Germline V gives CDR1 LNHDA, CDR2 SQIVND (reference sequence). This CDR3 contains 16 residues. Trimming took off 6 bases at V and 1 base at J, with 17 bases between the two ends. CDR3 in amino acids: CASRSKGGLGTDTQYF. CDR3 sequence (DNA): TGTGCCAGTAGGTCAAAGGGCGGGTTAGGCACAGATACGCAGTATTTT.

CDR3 loop: CSARLAEEGTQYF. The CDR3 nucleotides read TGCAGCGCCCGACTAGCGGAAGAGGGTACGCAGTATTTT. The V gene is TRBV29-1, the J gene TRBJ2-3; 9 bases agree with TRBD2. CDR1 is SQVTM and CDR2 is ANQGSEA in the germline V gene. After removal of 7 bases from V and 8 bases from J, the junction contained 10 bases not matched to a gene. The CDR3 is 13 residues long.

On this clone itself: Distinct nucleotide sequences in the sample also encode this CDR3. V gene TRBV19 combines with J gene TRBJ1-5; TRBD1 agrees at 11 bases. The germline gives CDR1 LNHDA, CDR2 SQIVND (reference sequence). This CDR3 has 14 amino acids. After removal of 5 bases from V and 5 bases from J, the junction contained 2 bases not matched to a gene. CDR3 bases: TGTGCCAGTAGTGCGGGACAGGGGGATCAGCCCCAGCATTTT. Protein product: CASSAGQGDQPQHF.

The chain links TRBV19 to TRBJ1-2; D is undetermined. Germline CDR1 and CDR2: LNHDA and SQIVND (reference sequence). This CDR3 comprises 12 residues. Trimming took off 9 bases at V and 5 bases at J, with 13 bases between the two ends. Here the CDR3 reads CASVGRTYGYTF. DNA for the CDR3: TGTGCCAGCGTGGGCCGGACTTATGGCTACACCTTC.

V is TRBV4-2 and J is TRBJ2-7, with D uncertain. V was shortened by 0 bases and J by 6 bases, with 3 bases between the two germline ends. The germline V gene encodes CDR1 LGHNA and CDR2 YNFKEQ. The CDR3 runs 11 residues. CDR3 nucleotide sequence: TGTGCCAGCAGCCAAGACGGCGAGCAGTACTTC. Translated: CASSQDGEQYF.

The chain employs TRBV2 and TRBJ2-3; 7 bases map to TRBD2. The CDR3 has 13 residues. Germline CDR1 is SNHLY and CDR2 is FYNNEI. V gave up 9 bases and J gave up 0 bases; unmatched junction bases: 3. CDR3 protein: CARTSQSTDTQYF. As DNA, the CDR3 is TGTGCCAGGACTAGCCAGAGCACAGATACGCAGTATTTT.

This chain connects TRBV28 to TRBJ1-6; no reliable D call. The CDR3 consists of 15 residues. The germline V gene encodes CDR1 MDHEN and CDR2 SYDVKM. The V gene lost 2 bases and the J gene lost 8 bases, with 13 bases spanning the gap. CDR3 DNA: TGTGCCAGCAGTTTAATCAGGAATTATGATTCACCCCTCCACTTT. It codes for CASSLIRNYDSPLHF.

The V and J genes are TRBV7-6 and TRBJ2-7; 12 nucleotides match TRBD2. Per germline, CDR1 SGHVS and CDR2 FNYEAQ. This CDR3 contains 16 residues. V lost 4 bases, J lost 6 bases, and 10 bases stayed unmatched. This CDR3 is CASSSLAGGPSGEQYF. The CDR3 DNA reads as TGTGCCAGCAGCTCTCTAGCGGGGGGGCCAAGTGGCGAGCAGTACTTC.

The V gene is TRBV11-2, the J gene TRBJ2-2, with TRBD1 matching over 7 bases. J lost 0 bases, V lost 4 bases, and 2 bases had no gene match. The germline CDR1 and CDR2 sequences are SGHAT and FQNNGV. The CDR3 is made up of 15 amino acids. The CDR3 DNA reads as TGTGCCAGCAGCTGGGGGACAGCGAACACCGGGGAGCTGTTTTTT. Protein product: CASSWGTANTGELFF.

The J gene is TRBJ1-5, the V gene TRBV4-2, with TRBD1 matching 7 bases. Trimming removed 1 base from V and 5 bases from J; junction bases left unmatched: 8. The germline gives CDR1 LGHNA, CDR2 YNFKEQ. The CDR3 runs 16 residues. The CDR3 DNA follows: TGTGCCAGCAGCCAAGGAAAAACAGGGGTTGATCAGCCCCAGCATTTT. Translating gives CASSQGKTGVDQPQHF.

Turning to this clone: Within the sample, other DNA sequences also encode this same CDR3. The chain links TRBV29-1 to TRBJ2-2, with 8 bases identical to TRBD1. CDR3 size: 13 residues. Per the germline V gene, CDR1 is SQVTM and CDR2 is ANQGSEA. V lost 7 bases and J lost 5; bases outside the gene matches: 6. This chain's CDR3 is CSARQGSTGELFF. CDR3 coding DNA: TGCAGCGCCAGACAGGGGTCGACCGGGGAGCTGTTTTTT.

The chain has TRBV19 and TRBJ2-2; tentatively, D is TRBD1 (6 bases). Germline V gene data show CDR1 as LNHDA and CDR2 as SQIVND (reference sequence). The V and J ends lost 7 bases and 3 bases respectively, with 12 bases between them. The CDR3 extends over 14 amino acids. As DNA, the CDR3 is TGTGCCAGTAACAGGGTCCGGGACACCGGGGAGCTGTTTTTT. This sequence encodes CASNRVRDTGELFF.

The chain has TRBV10-3 and TRBJ2-1, with 8 bases that match TRBD2. Per germline, CDR1 ENHRY and CDR2 SYGVKD. The CDR3 totals 15 residues. Losses at the gene ends were 6 bases for V and 0 bases for J; bases not matched to a gene: 4. The CDR3 here is CAIRTSGSSYNEQFF. The CDR3 bases are TGTGCCATCAGGACCAGCGGGAGCTCCTACAATGAGCAGTTCTTC.

This chain links TRBV18 with TRBJ1-2, with 11 bases fitting TRBD1. From germline, CDR1 is KGHSH and CDR2 LQKENI. The CDR3 is 15 residues long. V lost 4 bases and J lost 4; bases outside the gene matches: 5. The CDR3: CASSLGQGEAYGYTF. For the CDR3, the DNA is TGTGCCAGCTCACTGGGACAGGGGGAGGCCTATGGCTACACCTTC.

This CDR3 reads CATSDPQGESYNEQFF. The CDR3 region has the DNA TGTGCCACCAGTGACCCACAGGGGGAGTCCTACAATGAGCAGTTCTTC. The chain links TRBV24-1 to TRBJ2-1; 8 bases agree with TRBD1. After removal of 4 bases from V and 1 base from J, the junction contained 5 bases not matched to a gene. Germline V gene sequence: CDR1 KGHDR, CDR2 SFDVKD. CDR3 length equals 16 residues.

This clone was found a few times. The chain couples TRBV19 to TRBJ1-6; TRBD1 matches 8 bases. The germline V gene has CDR1 LNHDA and CDR2 SQIVND (reference sequence). This CDR3 contains 16 residues. J was trimmed by 7 bases and V by 5 bases; bases with no gene match: 10. CDR3: CASSYTVDRGNSPLHF. For the CDR3, the DNA is TGTGCCAGTAGTTACACCGTCGACAGGGGAAATTCACCCCTCCACTTT.

This clone occurred once. The J gene is TRBJ2-1, the V gene TRBV6-2 or TRBV6-3; 12 bases are a match to TRBD2. The trim removed 6 bases at V and 7 bases at J, leaving 13 bases unmatched. The germline V gene encodes CDR1 MNHEY and CDR2 SVGEGT. The CDR3 runs to 17 residues. The CDR3 bases are TGTGCCAGCAGCCAGACTAGCGGGGGAGGGGGTAGGAATGAGCAGTTCTTC. It translates to CASSQTSGGGGRNEQFF.

The rearrangement uses TRBV4-3 and TRBJ2-3, with D perhaps TRBD1 (6 bases). The germline V gene has CDR1 LGHNA and CDR2 YSLEER. The CDR3 extends over 15 amino acids. The V end was cut by 2 bases, the J end by 5 bases, with 14 bases between. CDR3 protein: CASSQRTVRKDTQYF. The CDR3 DNA reads TGCGCCAGCAGCCAACGGACAGTGAGGAAAGATACGCAGTATTTT.

The count of this clone is one. The chain is built from TRBV7-2 and TRBJ1-3, with D possibly TRBD1 on 6 matching bases. The CDR3 covers 15 residues. From germline, CDR1 is SGHTA and CDR2 FQGNSA. With 1 base removed from V and 4 bases from J, the gap between germline ends came to 11 bases. The CDR3 nucleotides are TGTGCCAGCAGCTTAGATGGGACAAGGGGAAACACCATATATTTT. Its translation is CASSLDGTRGNTIYF.

The V gene is TRBV21-1, the J gene TRBJ2-7; TRBD1, as called in the table, went unchecked against the DNA. TRBV21-1 is marked as a pseudogene. The CDR3 has 14 residues. Here the CDR3 reads CASSKSTGIYEQYF. The CDR3 bases are TGTGCCAGCAGCAAATCAACAGGGATCTACGAGCAGTACTTC.

This clone showed up just once. The genes are TRBV27 and TRBJ1-2; D may be TRBD1 (6 bases). The CDR3 has 15 residues. Germline V gives CDR1 MNHEY, CDR2 SMNVEV (reference sequence). V lost 2 bases to trimming and J lost 4 bases, with 14 bases between them. The CDR3 bases are TGTGCCAGCAGTTTAAACCCGGACAGTTTCTATGGCTACACCTTC. It specifies CASSLNPDSFYGYTF.

The gene calls are TRBV2 and TRBJ2-1, with 7 bases lining up with TRBD2. Looked up from germline, CDR1 is SNHLY and CDR2 is FYNNEI. CDR3 length: 16 amino acids. V trimming: 4 bases; J trimming: 2 bases; junction bases outside the gene matches: 8. Here the CDR3 reads CASSALVGGTYNEQFF. In DNA, the CDR3 is TGTGCCAGCAGTGCCCTAGTCGGGGGGACCTACAATGAGCAGTTCTTC.

In this sample, this clone turned up a few times. The CDR3 bases are TGTGCCAGCAGTTACCGGTACAATGAGCAGTTCTTC. Protein: CASSYRYNEQFF. This chain connects TRBV6-2 or TRBV6-3 to TRBJ2-1; D remains unclear. The CDR3 totals 12 residues. Trimming stripped 2 bases from V and 4 bases from J, with 3 bases between. Germline V gene sequence: CDR1 MNHEY, CDR2 SVGEGT.

The chain recombines TRBV15 with TRBJ2-7; D uncertain. CDR1 and CDR2 from the germline V gene are LNHNV and YYDKDF (reference sequence). The CDR3 extends over 14 amino acids. Deletions cut 0 bases from V and 2 bases from J, with 8 bases between. In DNA, the CDR3 is TGTGCCACCAGCAGAGATCCTACTACCTACGAGCAGTACTTC. It codes for CATSRDPTTYEQYF.